This passage covers 24 T cell receptor beta chains from one sample sequenced in a study of T cell changes during pregnancy in multiple sclerosis. Method: immunoSEQ multiplex PCR; TCRdb's copy keeps in-frame clones and lacks some. The sample holds 70,000 to 85,000 clones, 92% seen once. This sample comprised peripheral blood, obtained before pregnancy. These receptors originate from a female donor with multiple sclerosis, enrolled in a pregnancy study.

The chain joins TRBV5-1 to TRBJ2-6; the match to TRBD1 covers 9 bases. Germline V gene data show CDR1 as SGHRS and CDR2 as YFSETQ. The J segment lost 1 base and the V segment lost 4 bases, leaving 6 bases of the junction unmatched. The CDR3 extends over 17 amino acids. CDR3 DNA: TGCGCCAGCAGCGAGGGACAGGGTATGTCTGGGGCCAACGTCCTGACTTTC. Its protein is CASSEGQGMSGANVLTF.

There are a few counts of this clone. The chain combines TRBV6-5 with TRBJ2-7; the D is unclear. The CDR3 has 13 amino acids. Trimming stripped 5 bases from V and 3 bases from J, with 11 bases between. Per the germline V gene, CDR1 is MNHEY and CDR2 is SVGAGI. The CDR3 here is CASSPRVDYEQYF. The CDR3 nucleotides read TGTGCCAGCAGTCCCCGGGTTGACTACGAGCAGTACTTC.

The chain carries TRBV6-5 and TRBJ2-7; 10 bases align to TRBD1. Germline CDR1 MNHEY, CDR2 SVGAGI. J lost 4 bases, V lost 5 bases, and 8 bases had no gene match. This CDR3 comprises 15 residues. CDR3 nucleotide sequence: TGTGCCAGCAGTCGATTTGACAGGGGGCGGTACGAGCAGTACTTC. Protein sequence: CASSRFDRGRYEQYF.

A single count supports this clone. This chain uses TRBV11-2 with TRBJ1-2; D might be TRBD1 (6 bases). The CDR3 extends over 12 amino acids. The germline gives CDR1 SGHAT, CDR2 FQNNGV. The V and J ends lost 5 bases and 11 bases respectively, with 15 bases between them. CDR3 nucleotides: TGTGCCAGCAGCGAGGACAGCGTTCGATACACCTTC. Encoded protein: CASSEDSVRYTF. Using reference TRBV11-2 and TRBJ1-2 for the parts outside the CDR3, the full variable domain is EAGVAQSPRYKIIEKRQSVAFWCNPISGHATLYWYQQILGQGPKLLIQFQNNGVVDDSQLPKDRFSAERLKGVDSTLKIQPAKLEDSAVYLCASSEDSVRYTFGSGTRLTVV.

This chain links TRBV7-8 with TRBJ1-5, with D hard to call. V lost 1 base and J 2 bases, leaving 9 bases between the germline ends. The V gene's germline CDR1 is SGHVS and CDR2 FQNEAQ. The CDR3 is made up of 15 amino acids. Here the CDR3 reads CASSLEELGNQPQHF. Here the CDR3 DNA reads TGTGCCAGCAGCTTAGAGGAGTTGGGCAATCAGCCCCAGCATTTT.

The chain has TRBV18 and TRBJ2-1; TRBD2 matches 7 bases. J lost 5 bases, V lost 4 bases, and 5 bases had no gene match. Germline V CDR1 and CDR2: KGHSH, LQKENI. The CDR3 sequence is 14 residues long. CDR3 residues: CASSLGGTNNEQFF. Here the CDR3 DNA reads TGTGCCAGCTCACTTGGCGGGACTAACAATGAGCAGTTCTTC.

This chain uses TRBV5-1 with TRBJ2-1; 10 nucleotides align to TRBD2. The CDR3 sequence is 14 residues long. J lost 3 bases, V lost 5 bases, and 2 bases had no gene match. Per germline, CDR1 SGHRS and CDR2 YFSETQ. The CDR3 is CASRTSGIYNEQFF. The CDR3 coding sequence is TGCGCCAGCAGAACTAGCGGGATCTACAATGAGCAGTTCTTC.

V and J are TRBV6-1 and TRBJ2-7, with TRBD1 matching over 10 bases. Germline lookup yields CDR1 MNHNS and CDR2 SASEGT. V lost 7 bases, J lost 6 bases, and 6 bases stayed unmatched. This CDR3 has 13 residues. The CDR3 coding sequence is TGTGCCAGCACGGGACAGGGGAGGGTCGAGCAGTACTTC. Protein product: CASTGQGRVEQYF.

In DNA form, the CDR3 reads TGTGCCAGCAGTGTTCGGGTTTCGGGGCAGTACTTC. Translated, it gives CASSVRVSGQYF. The chain carries TRBV2 and TRBJ2-7; D is unclear. Germline CDR1 is SNHLY and CDR2 is FYNNEI. V was trimmed by 4 bases and J by 9 bases, leaving 13 bases between them. This CDR3 is built from 12 residues.

CDR3 region: CASSRVVASGRAANEQFF. The CDR3 nucleotides read TGTGCCAGCAGTAGAGTAGTTGCAAGCGGGAGGGCCGCGAATGAGCAGTTCTTC. The chain combines TRBV6-4 with TRBJ2-1; 10 nucleotides match TRBD2. The junction had 17 bases not matched to a gene; V was cut back by 5 bases and J by 7 bases. The germline gives CDR1 MRHNA, CDR2 SNTAGT. This CDR3 region has 18 residues.

The chain employs TRBV19 and TRBJ1-2; 9 positions agree with TRBD1. CDR1 LNHDA and CDR2 SQIVND come from the germline V gene (reference sequence). J gave up 0 bases and V 7 bases, and 3 bases lay outside the gene matches. The CDR3 spans 14 residues. CDR3 DNA: TGTGCCAGTACGAACAGGGGGCCTAACTATGGCTACACCTTC. Encoded protein: CASTNRGPNYGYTF.

This clone was detected a few times. This chain links TRBV28 with TRBJ1-5; 10 bases are shared with TRBD1. Unmatched junction bases numbered 9, after V lost 10 bases and J lost 6 bases. From germline, CDR1 is MDHEN and CDR2 SYDVKM. CDR3 length equals 14 residues. The CDR3 protein is CATTSRQGAQPQHF. The DNA for the CDR3 is TGTGCCACTACATCCAGACAGGGGGCTCAGCCCCAGCATTTT. The variable domain in full, with the rest retrieved from reference TRBV28 and TRBJ1-5, is DVKVTQSSRYLVKRTGEKVFLECVQDMDHENMFWYRQDPGLGLRLIYFSYDVKMKEKGDIPEGYSVSREKKERFSLILESASTNQTSMYLCATTSRQGAQPQHFGDGTRLSIL.

The genes are TRBV19 and TRBJ2-4; maybe TRBD1 (5 bases). Trimming left V 5 bases short and J 0 bases short, with 17 bases between. This CDR3 is 17 amino acids long. Germline V gives CDR1 LNHDA, CDR2 SQIVND (reference sequence). The CDR3: CASSLQTASLAKNIQYF. As DNA, the CDR3 is TGTGCCAGTAGTCTACAGACAGCGTCGCTAGCCAAAAACATTCAGTACTTC.

The chain joins TRBV2 to TRBJ1-5, with a weak D call TRBD1 (5 bases). Trimming took 4 bases from V and 1 from J, leaving 11 bases between them. This CDR3 is built from 15 residues. Germline assignment: CDR1 SNHLY and CDR2 FYNNEI. This CDR3 is CASSGGRESNQPQHF. The CDR3 DNA follows: TGTGCCAGCAGTGGCGGCAGGGAAAGCAATCAGCCCCAGCATTTT.

The chain combines TRBV7-2 with TRBJ2-2; a possible D gene is TRBD2 (7 bases). Per the germline V gene, CDR1 is SGHTA and CDR2 is FQGNSA. V was shortened by 3 bases and J by 1 base, with 12 bases between the two germline ends. The CDR3 extends over 16 amino acids. The CDR3 coding sequence is TGTGCCAGCAGCTTTACAGGGAGGGGGAACACCGGGGAGCTGTTTTTT. Translation gives CASSFTGRGNTGELFF. Full variable domain (rest looked up from reference TRBV7-2 and TRBJ2-2): GAGVSQSPSNKVTEKGKDVELRCDPISGHTALYWYRQSLGQGLEFLIYFQGNSAPDKSGLPSDRFSAERTGGSVSTLTIQRTQQEDSAVYLCASSFTGRGNTGELFFGEGSRLTVL.

V usage is TRBV5-8 and J usage is TRBJ2-2; maybe TRBD2 (5 bases). V was cut by 4 bases and J by 1 base, with 11 bases left in between. Germline V gene data show CDR1 as SGHTS and CDR2 as YDEGEE. The CDR3 spans 15 residues. The CDR3 nucleotides read TGTGCCAGCAGCAGGAGGTCGAGGAACACCGGGGAGCTGTTTTTT. Protein sequence: CASSRRSRNTGELFF. Full variable domain (outside the CDR3, taken from reference TRBV5-8 and TRBJ2-2): EAGVTQSPTHLIKTRGQQATLRCSPISGHTSVYWYQQALGLGLQFLLWYDEGEERNRGNFPPRFSGRQFPNYSSELNVNALELEDSALYLCASSRRSRNTGELFFGEGSRLTVL.

In its sample, this clone was seen once. One junction end does not reproduce the germline sequence, and a read error may be involved. V is TRBV4-3 and J is TRBJ2-3, with 8 nucleotides matching TRBD1. CDR3 length: 15 amino acids. Germline CDR1 reads LGHNA; CDR2 reads YSLEER. The CDR3 region is CASSQASGGTDTQYF. CDR3 sequence (DNA): TGCGCCAGCAGCCAAGCCTCAGGGGGCACGGATACGCAGTATTTT.

The V gene is TRBV19, the J gene TRBJ2-4; a weak D match, TRBD2 (5 bases). CDR1 is LNHDA, CDR2 SQIVND, per germline (reference sequence). The V gene lost 3 bases and the J gene lost 4 bases, with 10 bases spanning the gap. The CDR3 totals 14 residues. CDR3 region: CASSIRGPKNIQYF. The CDR3 bases are TGTGCCAGTAGTATCCGGGGTCCTAAAAACATTCAGTACTTC.

The chain is built from TRBV28 and TRBJ1-3; the D gene is possibly TRBD1 (6 bases). Trimming left V 8 bases short and J 2 bases short, with 13 bases between. CDR1 and CDR2 from the germline V gene are MDHEN and SYDVKM. The CDR3 has 14 amino acids. CDR3 in DNA: TGTGCCAGCTCCTCAGGGGACCCTGGAAACACCATATATTTT. Amino acid sequence: CASSSGDPGNTIYF. Complete variable domain (other parts from reference TRBV28 and TRBJ1-3): DVKVTQSSRYLVKRTGEKVFLECVQDMDHENMFWYRQDPGLGLRLIYFSYDVKMKEKGDIPEGYSVSREKKERFSLILESASTNQTSMYLCASSSGDPGNTIYFGEGSWLTVV.

The rearrangement joins TRBV11-2 to TRBJ1-2, with D uncertain. The CDR3 loop spans 16 amino acids. CDR1 is SGHAT, CDR2 FQNNGV, per germline. Trimming pared 1 base from V and 7 bases from J, leaving 19 bases between. The CDR3 DNA is TGTGCCAGCAGCTTAGGCTTGAATCCGGCGGCTAGTGGCTACACCTTC. Translation gives CASSLGLNPAASGYTF.

The chain joins TRBV28 to TRBJ2-7, with D perhaps TRBD1 (7 bases). The ends were cut back, 5 bases at V and 6 bases at J, with 23 bases in the middle. The CDR3 extends over 16 amino acids. Germline V gene lookup returns CDR1 MDHEN and CDR2 SYDVKM. As DNA, the CDR3 is TGTGCCAGCAGTCCGACCGGGACAGTCTACGGGGGCGAGCAGTACTTC. It encodes CASSPTGTVYGGEQYF.

V is TRBV28 and J is TRBJ1-4, with D possibly TRBD1 on 5 matching bases. Germline values: CDR1 MDHEN, CDR2 SYDVKM. The CDR3 length is 15 residues. Trimming shortened V by 6 bases and J by 6 bases, and 17 bases separated the two germline ends. CDR3: CASSPGRGRDEKLFF. The CDR3 nucleotides read TGTGCCAGCAGCCCCGGGCGGGGGAGGGATGAAAAACTGTTTTTT.

V and J are TRBV7-8 and TRBJ2-4; 8 positions match TRBD2. With 2 bases clipped from V and 1 base from J, the junction kept 7 bases outside the gene matches. Per the germline V gene, CDR1 is SGHVS and CDR2 is FQNEAQ. The CDR3 loop spans 17 amino acids. The CDR3 sequence is CASSLRRGVVAKNIQYF. CDR3 nucleotides: TGTGCCAGCAGCTTACGGCGGGGGGTCGTTGCCAAAAACATTCAGTACTTC.

The chain uses TRBV7-3 and TRBJ2-5, with D possibly matching TRBD2 (6 bases). V was trimmed by 5 bases and J by 2 bases, leaving 9 bases between them. The CDR3 has 13 amino acids. Germline V gene sequence: CDR1 SGHTA, CDR2 FQGTGA. In DNA, the CDR3 is TGTGCCAGCAGCAGGGGACTTCAAGAGACCCAGTACTTC. Protein: CASSRGLQETQYF.